Shown below are 6 T cell receptor beta chains from a single sample sequenced in a study of identical twins. TCRdb re-derived calls from the 5' RACE reads in MiXCR, one entry per CDR3 protein. The table records approximately 220,000 distinct CDR3 sequences, roughly 7.5% of them present only once. These data are also associated with another study on yellow fever vaccine responses in identical twins.

Sequenced material: memory (CD45RO+) T cells sorted from blood. The receptor source for this set is a woman between 18 and 29 years old in good health.

The chain couples TRBV27 to TRBJ2-2, with 7 bases fitting TRBD1. Germline assignment: CDR1 MNHEY and CDR2 SMNVEV (reference sequence). This CDR3 is 16 amino acids long. V lost 3 bases to trimming and J lost 5 bases; unmatched junction nucleotides: 9. The CDR3 sequence: CASSFLRGPLTGELFF. In nucleotides, the CDR3 is TGTGCCAGCAGTTTCCTGAGGGGGCCTCTGACCGGGGAGCTGTTTTTT.

This clonotype was recorded many times. The rearrangement links TRBV6-1 to TRBJ1-1; D not resolved. Germline V gene sequence: CDR1 MNHNS, CDR2 SASEGT. Trimming pared 7 bases from V and 1 base from J, leaving 4 bases between. The CDR3 has 11 amino acids. CDR3 protein: CASTENTEAFF. DNA for the CDR3: TGTGCCAGCACCGAGAACACTGAAGCTTTCTTT.

The V gene is TRBV5-5, the J gene TRBJ1-1; D gene uncertain. The CDR3 extends over 14 amino acids. CDR1 SGHKS and CDR2 YYEKEE come from the germline V gene (reference sequence). V was pared by 0 bases and J by 0 bases, with 6 bases between. This chain's CDR3 is CASSLAVVNTEAFF. In nucleotides, the CDR3 is TGTGCCAGCAGCTTGGCCGTGGTGAACACTGAAGCTTTCTTT.

The chain is built from TRBV28 and TRBJ2-1; TRBD2 is a possible D gene (7 bases). The germline gives CDR1 MDHEN, CDR2 SYDVKM. CDR3 length equals 15 residues. V gave up 6 bases and J gave up 7 bases, with 19 bases separating them. As DNA, the CDR3 is TGTGCCAGCAGGATCCCGCGGGGGCGCGGAAATGAGCAGTTCTTC. The encoded protein is CASRIPRGRGNEQFF. The full variable domain, rest sourced from reference TRBV28 and TRBJ2-1, is DVKVTQSSRYLVKRTGEKVFLECVQDMDHENMFWYRQDPGLGLRLIYFSYDVKMKEKGDIPEGYSVSREKKERFSLILESASTNQTSMYLCASRIPRGRGNEQFFGPGTRLTVL.

This clonotype has at least ten counts. The rearrangement links TRBV20-1 to TRBJ2-1, with D possibly being TRBD1 or TRBD2 (6 bases each). V lost 0 bases, J lost 6 bases, and 21 bases lay in between. Per the germline V gene, CDR1 is DFQATT and CDR2 is SNEGSKA (reference sequence). The CDR3 covers 17 residues. CDR3 sequence: CSARDVKTGADGNEQFF. The CDR3 bases are TGCAGTGCTAGAGATGTTAAGACGGGGGCAGATGGCAATGAGCAGTTCTTC.

The V call is TRBV7-2, the J call TRBJ2-7; the D is unclear. V was shortened by 5 bases and J by 4 bases, with 12 bases between the two germline ends. The CDR3 totals 13 residues. CDR1 SGHTA and CDR2 FQGNSA come from the germline V gene. The CDR3 DNA follows: TGTGCCAGCAGCACGGACCCGAGGTACGAGCAGTACTTC. It is translated as CASSTDPRYEQYF.